A single sample gave rise to the 18 T cell receptor beta chains below, sequenced in a study of cytomegalovirus exposure and HLA in healthy donors. Primers for the PCR totalled 60 Vbeta and 13 Jbeta. Using immunoSEQ multiplex PCR, the repertoire was profiled, and TCRdb retains in-frame clones only, with some absent. The table has fewer than 200,000 clones, about four fifths seen once; the top ten hold about 4.5%. Sequencing was performed on PBMCs. Receptor source: a man aged 30 to 39 in good health and CMV-seronegative.

The chain employs TRBV11-2 and TRBJ1-4; D not resolved. This CDR3 contains 13 residues. Looked up from germline, CDR1 is SGHAT and CDR2 is FQNNGV. V was pared by 1 base and J by 7 bases, with 7 bases between. Here the CDR3 reads CASSLVRSEKLFF. In DNA form, the CDR3 reads TGTGCCAGCAGCTTAGTGAGGAGTGAAAAACTGTTTTTT.

The sample holds one count of this clone. J is TRBJ2-5 and V is TRBV5-1; 7 positions agree with TRBD1. The CDR3 runs to 14 residues. The germline V gene has CDR1 SGHRS and CDR2 YFSETQ. The J segment lost 7 bases and the V segment lost 6 bases, leaving 12 bases of the junction unmatched. The CDR3 spells CASIRDLSGGTQYF. DNA for the CDR3: TGCGCCAGCATTAGGGATCTCTCAGGGGGGACCCAGTACTTC. The whole variable domain, filled in from reference TRBV5-1 and TRBJ2-5, reads KAGVTQTPRYLIKTRGQQVTLSCSPISGHRSVSWYQQTPGQGLQFLFEYFSETQRNKGNFPGRFSGRQFSNSRSEMNVSTLELGDSALYLCASIRDLSGGTQYFGPGTRLLVL.

For the CDR3, the DNA is TGTGCCAGCAGCCCTGACAGGGTACTGTACAATGAGCAGTTCTTC. Translating gives CASSPDRVLYNEQFF. The chain joins TRBV14 to TRBJ2-1; TRBD1 aligns across 7 bases. The V segment lost 4 bases and the J segment 4 bases; nucleotides outside the gene matches: 7. The CDR3 length is 15 residues. Germline V lookup: CDR1 SGHDN, CDR2 FVKESK.

This sequence joins TRBV6-1 and TRBJ2-7; a possible D gene is TRBD2 (5 bases). CDR1 MNHNS and CDR2 SASEGT come from the germline V gene. CDR3 length: 14 amino acids. With 1 base removed from V and 3 bases from J, the gap between germline ends came to 10 bases. CDR3 loop: CASSEVRDLYEQYF. In DNA, the CDR3 is TGTGCCAGCAGTGAAGTTCGGGATCTCTACGAGCAGTACTTC.

This clone is a singleton in its sample. The chain is built from TRBV7-9 and TRBJ2-7; D call uncertain. Germline lookup yields CDR1 SEHNR and CDR2 FQNEAQ (reference sequence). V lost 4 bases and J lost 2, with 15 bases in between. The CDR3 extends over 15 amino acids. DNA of the CDR3: TGTGCCAGCAGCTCTCCGGGTCCGGATCCCTACGAGCAGTACTTC. Its translation: CASSSPGPDPYEQYF.

The V call is TRBV5-1, the J call TRBJ2-1; tentatively, D is TRBD2 (5 bases). The CDR3 totals 17 residues. Deletions cut 2 bases from V and 4 bases from J, with 19 bases between. Germline CDR1 and CDR2: SGHRS and YFSETQ. For the CDR3, the DNA is TGCGCCAGCAGCTTTAATGTTGTGGGAGCAAAGTACAATGAGCAGTTCTTC. Its protein product is CASSFNVVGAKYNEQFF.

The chain uses TRBV28 and TRBJ2-1; the match to TRBD2 covers 7 bases. V gave up 8 bases and J gave up 7 bases; unmatched junction bases: 20. Germline CDR1 is MDHEN and CDR2 is SYDVKM. The CDR3 is 17 residues long. CDR3 amino acids: CASLSVWGGILGNEQFF. CDR3 bases: TGTGCCAGCCTTTCCGTCTGGGGAGGGATACTCGGGAATGAGCAGTTCTTC.

V usage is TRBV28 and J usage is TRBJ1-4; 9 nucleotides align to TRBD1. After removal of 2 bases from V and 8 bases from J, the junction contained 6 bases not matched to a gene. The CDR3 runs 15 residues. Germline assignment: CDR1 MDHEN and CDR2 SYDVKM. CDR3 in DNA: TGTGCCAGCAGTTTAACGACAGGGGGTTGGGAAAAACTGTTTTTT. It translates to CASSLTTGGWEKLFF.

V is TRBV25-1 and J is TRBJ1-4; TRBD1 might be the D (6 bases). The length of the CDR3 is 15 residues. Germline CDR1 MGHDK, CDR2 SYGVNS. Trimming removed 3 bases at V and 4 bases at J, with 12 bases between. The CDR3 spells CASSDHREFNEKLFF. The CDR3 nucleotides read TGTGCCAGCAGTGACCACAGGGAATTTAATGAAAAACTGTTTTTT.

This chain connects TRBV4-3 to TRBJ2-3, with D possibly matching TRBD2 (6 bases). V lost 0 bases to trimming and J lost 6 bases, with 19 bases between them. This CDR3 is built from 17 residues. Germline V gene lookup returns CDR1 LGHNA and CDR2 YSLEER. The CDR3 region is CASSQDSEGRGRDTQYF. CDR3 coding DNA: TGCGCCAGCAGCCAAGATTCGGAGGGTCGAGGGAGGGATACGCAGTATTTT.

The V gene is TRBV18, the J gene TRBJ2-7, with 7 bases lining up with TRBD1. The germline V gene has CDR1 KGHSH and CDR2 LQKENI. Unmatched junction bases numbered 9, after V lost 3 bases and J lost 4 bases. The CDR3 sequence is 15 residues long. Here the CDR3 reads CASSPNPGQQYEQYF. Here the CDR3 DNA reads TGTGCCAGCTCACCGAATCCGGGACAGCAGTACGAGCAGTACTTC.

The chain is built from TRBV27 and TRBJ2-1, with 8 bases identical to TRBD2. The CDR3 covers 18 residues. Germline V gene data show CDR1 as MNHEY and CDR2 as SMNVEV (reference sequence). V was clipped by 5 bases and J by 0 bases; unmatched bases: 12. CDR3 protein: CASSLRLAGLSSYNEQFF. DNA for the CDR3: TGTGCCAGCAGTCTCCGGCTAGCGGGCTTAAGCTCCTACAATGAGCAGTTCTTC.

The CDR3 region is CASSYRGVNEKLFF. CDR3 coding DNA: TGTGCCAGCAGTTACCGGGGGGTAAATGAAAAACTGTTTTTT. V is TRBV6-6 and J is TRBJ1-4; TRBD1 might be the D (5 bases). The CDR3 covers 14 residues. The V and J ends lost 2 bases and 5 bases respectively, with 9 bases between them. The germline V gene has CDR1 MNHNY and CDR2 SVGAGI (reference sequence).

V usage is TRBV14 and J usage is TRBJ2-1, with D possibly TRBD2 on 6 matching bases. CDR1 and CDR2 from the germline V gene are SGHDN and FVKESK. This CDR3 comprises 11 residues. V was cut by 4 bases and J by 9 bases, with 7 bases left in between. The CDR3 bases are TGTGCCAGCAGCCTGGGGGGTGAGCAGTTCTTC. This encodes CASSLGGEQFF.

This sequence joins TRBV6-6 and TRBJ1-1; perhaps TRBD1 as D (5 bases). The V gene lost 2 bases and the J gene lost 1 base, with 8 bases spanning the gap. The CDR3 sequence is 14 residues long. Germline V gene data show CDR1 as MNHNY and CDR2 as SVGAGI (reference sequence). The CDR3 loop reads CASSYPTGNTEAFF. The CDR3 DNA follows: TGTGCCAGCAGTTACCCCACAGGGAACACTGAAGCTTTCTTT.

The chain combines TRBV7-9 with TRBJ2-1, with 9 bases aligning to TRBD1. CDR1 is SEHNR and CDR2 is FQNEAQ in the germline V gene (reference sequence). CDR3 length: 16 amino acids. The ends lost 5 bases at V and 3 bases at J; junction bases unmatched: 8. Here the CDR3 reads CASSPRQGGDYNEQFF. The CDR3 nucleotides are TGTGCCAGCAGCCCGCGACAGGGGGGCGACTACAATGAGCAGTTCTTC. Based on the CDR3 plus reference TRBV7-9 and TRBJ2-1, the full variable domain is DTGVSQNPRHKITKRGQNVTFRCDPISEHNRLYWYRQTLGQGPEFLTYFQNEAQLEKSRLLSDRFSAERPKGSFSTLEIQRTEQGDSAMYLCASSPRQGGDYNEQFFGPGTRLTVL.

This clone was found a few times. This sequence joins TRBV2 and TRBJ1-1; D is undetermined. Germline V gene lookup returns CDR1 SNHLY and CDR2 FYNNEI. This CDR3 has 14 residues. V lost 6 bases and J 3 bases, leaving 14 bases between the germline ends. The DNA of the CDR3 is TGTGCCAGCAGGCCAGATTCCGGGGACACTGAAGCTTTCTTT. It specifies CASRPDSGDTEAFF.

The V and J genes are TRBV7-9 and TRBJ1-1; 7 nucleotides match TRBD1. Germline V gene lookup returns CDR1 SEHNR and CDR2 FQNEAQ (reference sequence). V lost 5 bases to trimming and J lost 13 bases; unmatched junction nucleotides: 13. CDR3 length equals 13 residues. The CDR3 is CASSPTGLGQVFF. CDR3 bases: TGTGCCAGCAGCCCGACAGGGTTGGGTCAAGTTTTCTTT.